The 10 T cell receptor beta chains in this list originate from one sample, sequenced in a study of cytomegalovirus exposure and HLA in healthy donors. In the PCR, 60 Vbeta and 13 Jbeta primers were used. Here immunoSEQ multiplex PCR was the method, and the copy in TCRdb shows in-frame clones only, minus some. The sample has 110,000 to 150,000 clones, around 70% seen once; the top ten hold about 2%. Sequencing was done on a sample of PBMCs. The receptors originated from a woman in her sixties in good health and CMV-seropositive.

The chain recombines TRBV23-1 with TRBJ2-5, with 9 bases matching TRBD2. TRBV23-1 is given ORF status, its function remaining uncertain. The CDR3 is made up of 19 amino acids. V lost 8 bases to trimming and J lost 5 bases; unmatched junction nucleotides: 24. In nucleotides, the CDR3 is TGCGCCAGCGGCTTTAAGGTAGCGGGAGATGATAGGTTCAGGGAGACCCAGTACTTC. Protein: CASGFKVAGDDRFRETQYF.

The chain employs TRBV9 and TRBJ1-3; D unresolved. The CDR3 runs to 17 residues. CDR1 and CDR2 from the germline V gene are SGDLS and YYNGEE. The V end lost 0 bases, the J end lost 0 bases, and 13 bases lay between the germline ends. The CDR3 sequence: CASSVGSSLLSGNTIYF. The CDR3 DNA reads TGTGCCAGCAGCGTAGGGTCTAGCCTTCTCTCTGGAAACACCATATATTTT. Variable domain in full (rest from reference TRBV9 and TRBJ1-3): DSGVTQTPKHLITATGQRVTLRCSPRSGDLSVYWYQQSLDQGLQFLIQYYNGEERAKGNILERFSAQQFPDLHSELNLSSLELGDSALYFCASSVGSSLLSGNTIYFGEGSWLTVV.

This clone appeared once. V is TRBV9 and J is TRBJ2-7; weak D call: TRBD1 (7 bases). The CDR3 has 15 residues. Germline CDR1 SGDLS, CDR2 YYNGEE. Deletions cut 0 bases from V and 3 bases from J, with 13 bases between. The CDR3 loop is CASSVGQGGLYEQYF. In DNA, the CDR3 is TGTGCCAGCAGCGTAGGACAGGGAGGACTCTACGAGCAGTACTTC. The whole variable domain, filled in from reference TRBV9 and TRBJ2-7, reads DSGVTQTPKHLITATGQRVTLRCSPRSGDLSVYWYQQSLDQGLQFLIQYYNGEERAKGNILERFSAQQFPDLHSELNLSSLELGDSALYFCASSVGQGGLYEQYFGPGTRLTVT.

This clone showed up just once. The CDR3, as DNA: TGTGCCAGTAGTAGCGACAGCGTCTCTGGAAACACCATATATTTT. Protein: CASSSDSVSGNTIYF. This chain uses TRBV19 with TRBJ1-3; possible D gene TRBD1, 5 bases. V was shortened by 4 bases and J by 0 bases, with 10 bases between the two germline ends. CDR3 length: 15 amino acids. CDR1 LNHDA and CDR2 SQIVND come from the germline V gene (reference sequence).

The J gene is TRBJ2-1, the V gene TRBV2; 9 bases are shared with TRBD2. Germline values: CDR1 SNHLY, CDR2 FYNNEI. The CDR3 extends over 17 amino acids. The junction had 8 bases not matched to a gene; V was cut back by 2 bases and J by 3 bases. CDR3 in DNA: TGTGCCAGCAGTGAAAGGGGGCTAGCGGGAATCTACAATGAGCAGTTCTTC. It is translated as CASSERGLAGIYNEQFF.

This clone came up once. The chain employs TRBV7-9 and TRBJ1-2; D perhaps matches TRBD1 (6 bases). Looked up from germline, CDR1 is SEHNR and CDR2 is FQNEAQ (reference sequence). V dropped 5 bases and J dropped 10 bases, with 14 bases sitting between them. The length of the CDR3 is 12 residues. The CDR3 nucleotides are TGTGCCAGCAGCCCAAATACAGGGAACTACACCTTC. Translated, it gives CASSPNTGNYTF.

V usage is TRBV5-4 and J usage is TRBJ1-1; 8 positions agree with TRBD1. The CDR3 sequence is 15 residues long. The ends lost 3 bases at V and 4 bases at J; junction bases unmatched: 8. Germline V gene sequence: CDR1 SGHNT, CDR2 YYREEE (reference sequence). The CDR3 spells CASSSRTGSFTEAFF. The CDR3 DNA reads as TGTGCCAGCAGCTCCAGGACAGGGAGCTTCACTGAAGCTTTCTTT.

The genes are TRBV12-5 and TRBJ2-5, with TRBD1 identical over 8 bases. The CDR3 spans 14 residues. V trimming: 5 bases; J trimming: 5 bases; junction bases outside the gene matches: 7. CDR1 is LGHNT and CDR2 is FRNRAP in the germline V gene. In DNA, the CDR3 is TGTGCTAGTGGTCGAACGACAGGGGACGAGACCCAGTACTTC. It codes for CASGRTTGDETQYF.

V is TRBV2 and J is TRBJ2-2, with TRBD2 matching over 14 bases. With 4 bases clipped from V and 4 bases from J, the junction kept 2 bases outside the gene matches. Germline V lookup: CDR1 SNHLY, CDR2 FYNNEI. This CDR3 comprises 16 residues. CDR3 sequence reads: CASSVGLAGATGELFF. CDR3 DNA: TGTGCCAGCAGTGTGGGACTAGCGGGGGCCACCGGGGAGCTGTTTTTT.

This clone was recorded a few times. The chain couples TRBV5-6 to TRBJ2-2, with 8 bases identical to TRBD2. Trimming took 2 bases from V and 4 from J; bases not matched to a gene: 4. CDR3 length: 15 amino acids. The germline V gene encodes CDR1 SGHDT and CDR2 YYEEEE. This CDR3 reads CASSFAGGPTGELFF. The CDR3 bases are TGTGCCAGCAGCTTCGCGGGAGGCCCCACCGGGGAGCTGTTTTTT.